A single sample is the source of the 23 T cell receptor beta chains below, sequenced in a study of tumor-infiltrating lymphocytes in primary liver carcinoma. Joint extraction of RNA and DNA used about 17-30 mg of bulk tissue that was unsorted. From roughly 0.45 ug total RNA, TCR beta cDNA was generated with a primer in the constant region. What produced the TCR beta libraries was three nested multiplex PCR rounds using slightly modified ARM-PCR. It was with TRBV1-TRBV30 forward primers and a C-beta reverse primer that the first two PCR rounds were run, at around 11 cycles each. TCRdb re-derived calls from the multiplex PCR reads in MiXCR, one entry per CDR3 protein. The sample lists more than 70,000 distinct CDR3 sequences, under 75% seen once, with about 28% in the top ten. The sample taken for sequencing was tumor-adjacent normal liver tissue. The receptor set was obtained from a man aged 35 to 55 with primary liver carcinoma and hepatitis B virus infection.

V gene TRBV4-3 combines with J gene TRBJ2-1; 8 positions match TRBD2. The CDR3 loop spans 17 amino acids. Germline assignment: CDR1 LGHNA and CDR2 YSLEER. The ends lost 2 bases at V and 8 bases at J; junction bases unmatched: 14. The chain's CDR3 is CASSQTPGTSSLDEQFF. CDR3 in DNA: TGCGCCAGCAGCCAAACTCCCGGGACTAGTTCCCTGGATGAGCAGTTCTTC.

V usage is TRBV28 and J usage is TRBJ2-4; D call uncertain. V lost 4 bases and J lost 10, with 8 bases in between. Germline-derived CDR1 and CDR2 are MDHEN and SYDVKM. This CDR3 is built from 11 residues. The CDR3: CASSSALIQYF. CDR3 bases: TGTGCCAGCAGTTCTGCACTTATTCAGTACTTC.

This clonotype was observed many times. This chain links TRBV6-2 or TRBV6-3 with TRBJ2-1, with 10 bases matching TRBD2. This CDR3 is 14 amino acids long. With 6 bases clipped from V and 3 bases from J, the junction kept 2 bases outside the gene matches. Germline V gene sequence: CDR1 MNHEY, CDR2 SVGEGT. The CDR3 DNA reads TGTGCCAGCAGCGGGACTAGCGACTACAATGAGCAGTTCTTC. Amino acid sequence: CASSGTSDYNEQFF.

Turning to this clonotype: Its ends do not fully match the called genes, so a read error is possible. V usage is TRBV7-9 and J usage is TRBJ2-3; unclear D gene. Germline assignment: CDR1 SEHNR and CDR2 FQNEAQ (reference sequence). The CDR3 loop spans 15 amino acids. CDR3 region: CVSSTRQVPTDTQYF. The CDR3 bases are TGTGTCAGCAGTACCCGTCAAGTACCCACAGATACGCAGTATTTT.

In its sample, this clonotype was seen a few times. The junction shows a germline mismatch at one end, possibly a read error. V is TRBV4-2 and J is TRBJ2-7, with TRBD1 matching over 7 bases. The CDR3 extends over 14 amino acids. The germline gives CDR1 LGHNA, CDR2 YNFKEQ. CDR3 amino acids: CANSPLTGLNEQYF. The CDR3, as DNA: TGTGCCAACAGCCCCTTGACAGGGCTCAACGAGCAGTACTTC.

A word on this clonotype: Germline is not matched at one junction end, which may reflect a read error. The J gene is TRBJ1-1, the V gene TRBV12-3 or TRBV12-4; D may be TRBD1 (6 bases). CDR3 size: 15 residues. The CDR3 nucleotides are TGTGCCAGCTGTTTAGGACAGCTGTTGAACACTGAAGCTTTCTTT. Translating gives CASCLGQLLNTEAFF.

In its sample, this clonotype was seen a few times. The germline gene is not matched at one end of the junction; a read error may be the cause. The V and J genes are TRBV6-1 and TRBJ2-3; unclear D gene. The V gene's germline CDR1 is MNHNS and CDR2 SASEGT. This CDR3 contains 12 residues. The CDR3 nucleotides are TGTGCCAGCAAGCCCAGCACAGATACGCACTATTTT. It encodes CASKPSTDTHYF.

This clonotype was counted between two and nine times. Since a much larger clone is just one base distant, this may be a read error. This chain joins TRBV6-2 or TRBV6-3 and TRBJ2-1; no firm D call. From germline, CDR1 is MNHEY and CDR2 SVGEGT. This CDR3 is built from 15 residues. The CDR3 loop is CASRRDWVMYNGQFF. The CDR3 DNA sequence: TGTGCCAGCAGGCGAGACTGGGTAATGTACAATGGGCAGTTCTTC.

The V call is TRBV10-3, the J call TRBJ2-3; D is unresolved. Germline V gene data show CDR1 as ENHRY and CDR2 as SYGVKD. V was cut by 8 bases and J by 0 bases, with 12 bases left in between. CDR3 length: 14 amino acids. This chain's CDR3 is CAIGPEASTDTQYF. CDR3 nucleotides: TGTGCCATCGGGCCAGAGGCTAGCACAGATACGCAGTATTTT.

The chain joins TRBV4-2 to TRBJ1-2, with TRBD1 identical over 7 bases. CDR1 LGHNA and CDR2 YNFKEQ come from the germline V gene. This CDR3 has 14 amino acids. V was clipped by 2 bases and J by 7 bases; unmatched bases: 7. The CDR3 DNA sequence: TGTGCCAGCAGCCAAAGAGGAGGGGGCCGTGGCTACACCTTC. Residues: CASSQRGGGRGYTF.

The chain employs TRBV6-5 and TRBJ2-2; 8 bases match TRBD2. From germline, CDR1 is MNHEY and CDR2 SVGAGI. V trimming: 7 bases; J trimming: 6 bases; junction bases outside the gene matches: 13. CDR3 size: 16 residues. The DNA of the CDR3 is TGTGCCAGCAATATATTAACTAGCGGAAGGCCCGGGGAGCTGTTTTTT. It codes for CASNILTSGRPGELFF.

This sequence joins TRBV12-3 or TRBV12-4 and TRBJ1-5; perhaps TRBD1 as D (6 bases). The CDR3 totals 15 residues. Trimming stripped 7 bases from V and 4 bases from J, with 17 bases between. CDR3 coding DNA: TGTGCCAGCACGCGGGACACCGTAATAAATCAGCCCCAGCATTTT. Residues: CASTRDTVINQPQHF.

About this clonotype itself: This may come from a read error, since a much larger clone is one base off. CDR3 bases: TGTGTCAGCAGTTTGACACAGGGTACCCCCACCGGGGAGCTGTTTTTT. Translation: CVSSLTQGTPTGELFF. This sequence joins TRBV28 and TRBJ2-2; the D gene is possibly TRBD1 (6 bases). The length of the CDR3 is 16 residues. The V gene's germline CDR1 is MDHEN and CDR2 SYDVKM.

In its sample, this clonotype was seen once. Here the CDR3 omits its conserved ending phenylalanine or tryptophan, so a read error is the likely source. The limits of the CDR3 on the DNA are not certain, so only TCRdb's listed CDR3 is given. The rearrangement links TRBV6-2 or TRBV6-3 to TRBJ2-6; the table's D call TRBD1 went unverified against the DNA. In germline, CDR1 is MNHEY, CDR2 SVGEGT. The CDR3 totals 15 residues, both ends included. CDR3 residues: CDTLSHETGANVPTL.

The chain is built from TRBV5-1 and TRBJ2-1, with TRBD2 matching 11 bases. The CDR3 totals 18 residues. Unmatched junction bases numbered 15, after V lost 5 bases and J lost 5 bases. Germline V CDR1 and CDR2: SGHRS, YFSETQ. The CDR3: CASSSTELAGAVNNEQFF. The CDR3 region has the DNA TGCGCCAGCAGTTCTACCGAACTAGCGGGAGCGGTGAACAATGAGCAGTTCTTC.

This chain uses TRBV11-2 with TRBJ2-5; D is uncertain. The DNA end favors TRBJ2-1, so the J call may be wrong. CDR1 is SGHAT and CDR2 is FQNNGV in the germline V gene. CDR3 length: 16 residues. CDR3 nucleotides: TGTGCCAGCATCCAAACTCCTGGCGTGGGGAAAGAGACCCAGTTCTTC. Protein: CASIQTPGVGKETQFF.

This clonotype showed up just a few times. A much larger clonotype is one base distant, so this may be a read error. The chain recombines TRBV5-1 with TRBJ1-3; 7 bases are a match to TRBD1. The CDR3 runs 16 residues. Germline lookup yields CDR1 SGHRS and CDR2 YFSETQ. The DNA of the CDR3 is TGCGCCAGCAGCGTTGGTGGGACAGAGTCTGCAAACACCATATATTTT. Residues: CASSVGGTESANTIYF.

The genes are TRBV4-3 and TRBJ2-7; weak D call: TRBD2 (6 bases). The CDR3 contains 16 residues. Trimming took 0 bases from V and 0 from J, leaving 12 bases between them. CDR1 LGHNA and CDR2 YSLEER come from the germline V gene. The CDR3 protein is CASSQEIAASSYEQYF. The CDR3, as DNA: TGCGCCAGCAGCCAAGAAATAGCGGCGAGCTCCTACGAGCAGTACTTC.

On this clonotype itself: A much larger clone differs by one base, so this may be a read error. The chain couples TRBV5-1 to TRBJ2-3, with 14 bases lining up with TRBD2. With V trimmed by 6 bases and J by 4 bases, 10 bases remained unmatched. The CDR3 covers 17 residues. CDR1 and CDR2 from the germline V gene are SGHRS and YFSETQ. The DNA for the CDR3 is TGCGCCAGCAACTCAGGGACTAGCGGGAGTCGGTCAGATACGCAGTATTTT. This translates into CASNSGTSGSRSDTQYF. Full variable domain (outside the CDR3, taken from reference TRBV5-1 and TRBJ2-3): KAGVTQTPRYLIKTRGQQVTLSCSPISGHRSVSWYQQTPGQGLQFLFEYFSETQRNKGNFPGRFSGRQFSNSRSEMNVSTLELGDSALYLCASNSGTSGSRSDTQYFGPGTRLTVL.

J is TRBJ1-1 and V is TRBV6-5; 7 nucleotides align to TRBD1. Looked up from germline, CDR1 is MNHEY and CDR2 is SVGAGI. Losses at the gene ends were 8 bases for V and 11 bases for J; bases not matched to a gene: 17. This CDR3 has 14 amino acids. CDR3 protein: CASGPPDRSISAFF. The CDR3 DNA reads TGTGCCAGCGGTCCCCCGGACAGGTCGATAAGTGCTTTCTTT.

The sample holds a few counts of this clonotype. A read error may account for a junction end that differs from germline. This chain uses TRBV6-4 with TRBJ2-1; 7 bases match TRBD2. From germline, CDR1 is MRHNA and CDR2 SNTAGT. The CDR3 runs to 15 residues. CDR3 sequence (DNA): TGTGCCAGCAGTGACGGGACTAACCACTACATTGAGCAGTTCTTC. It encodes CASSDGTNHYIEQFF.

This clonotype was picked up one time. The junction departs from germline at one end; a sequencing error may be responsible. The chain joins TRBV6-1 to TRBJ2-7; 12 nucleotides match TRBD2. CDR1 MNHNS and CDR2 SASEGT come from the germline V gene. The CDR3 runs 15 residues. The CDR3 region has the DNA TGTGCCAGCAGTGAAGTGACTAGCGGGAGTGACGAGCAATTCTTC. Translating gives CASSEVTSGSDEQFF.

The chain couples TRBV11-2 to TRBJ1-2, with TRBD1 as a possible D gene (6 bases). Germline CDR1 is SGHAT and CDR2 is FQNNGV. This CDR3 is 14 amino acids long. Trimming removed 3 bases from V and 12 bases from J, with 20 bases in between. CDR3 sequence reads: CASSLGAGRFRHTF. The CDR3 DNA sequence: TGTGCCAGCAGCTTGGGGGCAGGGCGATTTCGCCACACCTTC.